The text below deals with one TCR beta chain. Its antigen specificity is not known. Within one base of it there is no much larger clone, and no base qualities were kept. Enrolling through a virtual design, the prospective study's participants ranged in age from roughly 18 to 90 years and lived across 24 United States geographic areas. In the prospective study, participants were assigned to cohorts based on the clinical history participants reported in a screening survey and a study questionnaire. A participant counted as exposed if, within 2 weeks of entering the study, that participant had been in contact with someone who had a PCR-confirmed or clinician-diagnosed COVID-19 case. In the prospective study, mobile phlebotomists collected whole blood, serum and a nasopharyngeal or oropharyngeal swab from each participant. Over a roughly 2-month period, participants in the prospective study had the option of providing additional blood draws and questionnaires. Prospective study blood samples were shipped either frozen or at room temperature before DNA extraction.

These data come from a study of blood T cell repertoires in COVID-19 (dated by TCRdb to the early 2020s). Some background on the complete study: Samples covering the acute and convalescent phases of COVID-19 were provided by collaborators in the United States, Italy and Spain. The material from the prospective study consisted of cDNA or gDNA derived from T cells, B-cell-depleted T cells, or PBMCs. Subjects who had been exposed to COVID-19, were actively infected with it, or had recovered from it provided the deeply sampled blood TCRbeta repertoires that made up the dataset. The repertoires were released in a freely available public database intended as a resource for research on the immune response to SARS-CoV-2. Samples came from the ongoing ImmuneRACE study (first 160 participants) plus 1,254 subjects from 6 global collaborators. Nearly every sample came with metadata listing a de-identified subject ID, COVID-19 status, age in years and sex. Where available, HLA class I and class II types were obtained from metadata supplied by the sample provider rather than from assay-based typing. Results and caveats for the whole study, not just this receptor: How much clinical and demographic metadata was included differed by source and by participant, and the metadata was provided uncurated.

A distance of 17 bases separates the germline ends of V and J, which lose 6 bases and 7 bases respectively. Via the germline V gene (reference sequence), CDR1 is WNHNN and CDR2 SYGVQD. The CDR3 measures 14 amino acids from cysteine to phenylalanine. The DNA shown is the 42-base CDR3, in frame from base 1. TCRbeta CDR3 regions were amplified from genomic DNA using the immunoSEQ Assay, a bias-controlled multiplex PCR. In the authors' own workflow: Nucleated cell counts per sample were estimated from amplification of reference gene primers within the assay. To quantify the absolute abundance of each unique TCRbeta CDR3 rearrangement, sequence reads were collapsed and filtered. Productive Simpson clonality was computed per sample as the square root of Simpson's diversity index over productive rearrangements. Sourced from immuneACCESS, this table was stored by TCRdb with only in-frame sequences that have V and J called. A share of the clones is absent; for the studies checked, an unresolved V gene accounts for under half, and the remainder has no known explanation. V and J calls and clone size are those listed in that table; D and trimming were worked out from the DNA. In this sample the table shows 150,000 or so clones, roughly 84% of which occur a single time. The ten largest make up more than 5% of the sample.

The sequenced material came from PBMCs or T cells enriched from blood (not recorded which). In this chain, TRBV10-1 is recombined with TRBJ2-3, with TRBD1 as a weak D call on 6 bases. The source of this sequence is a woman aged 45-60 years who had been exposed to COVID-19. The DNA is as follows: TGCGCCAGCAGCGACCAGGGGATCGGACATACGCAGTATTTT. It encodes CASSDQGIGHTQYF.